These 23 T cell receptor beta chains came from one sample sequenced in a study of T cell responses to AZD1222 COVID-19 vaccine. The assay was immunoSEQ multiplex PCR, and TCRdb's table has in-frame clones only and misses some. The table shows fewer than 120,000 clones, with about 88% occurring only once. The sample consisted of peripheral blood, taken on day 0 of AZD1222 vaccination. The receptor source for this set is an adult in good health.

V and J are TRBV6-6 and TRBJ1-6; no firm D call. Germline V CDR1 and CDR2: MNHNY, SVGAGI (reference sequence). The CDR3 covers 15 residues. V shed 2 bases and J shed 5 bases, with 10 bases lying between them. The CDR3: CASSYGQTDNSPLHF. As DNA, the CDR3 is TGTGCCAGCAGTTACGGGCAGACCGATAATTCACCCCTCCACTTT.

The V call is TRBV30, the J call TRBJ1-4; the D gene is possibly TRBD1 (5 bases). The CDR3 loop spans 14 amino acids. V was cut by 1 base and J by 6 bases, with 12 bases left in between. Germline CDR1 reads GTSNPN; CDR2 reads SVGIG (reference sequence). CDR3 DNA sequence: TGTGCCTGGAGTGGGGGGGGTTTGGATGAAAAACTGTTTTTT. Residues: CAWSGGGLDEKLFF.

The chain links TRBV6-5 to TRBJ1-6; the D is unclear. Germline values: CDR1 MNHEY, CDR2 SVGAGI. Trimming stripped 7 bases from V and 0 bases from J, with 7 bases between. This CDR3 region has 14 residues. In DNA, the CDR3 is TGTGCCAGCACCCTGTCCTCCTATAATTCACCCCTCCACTTT. Translation gives CASTLSSYNSPLHF.

The CDR3 reads CASEGVPNEKLFF. The CDR3 DNA reads TGCGCCAGTGAGGGTGTGCCTAATGAAAAACTGTTTTTT. The rearrangement uses TRBV10-1 and TRBJ1-4; D gene uncertain. V was trimmed by 9 bases and J by 3 bases, leaving 11 bases between them. Germline V lookup: CDR1 WNHNN, CDR2 SYGVQD (reference sequence). The CDR3 length is 13 residues.

The V gene is TRBV19, the J gene TRBJ1-2, with TRBD1 as a possible D gene (5 bases). V was cut by 6 bases and J by 2 bases, with 10 bases left in between. The CDR3 has 13 amino acids. Germline-derived CDR1 and CDR2 are LNHDA and SQIVND (reference sequence). The chain's CDR3 is CASRDSGNYGYTF. Here the CDR3 DNA reads TGTGCCAGTAGGGACTCAGGGAACTATGGCTACACCTTC.

The J gene is TRBJ2-7, the V gene TRBV5-1; D may be TRBD1 (5 bases). Germline-derived CDR1 and CDR2 are SGHRS and YFSETQ. V lost 2 bases to trimming and J lost 6 bases, with 15 bases between them. The CDR3 is 14 amino acids. The CDR3 protein is CASSFSGSESEQYF. Here the CDR3 DNA reads TGCGCCAGCAGCTTCTCAGGGTCTGAATCCGAGCAGTACTTC.

The chain joins TRBV5-4 to TRBJ2-7, with 10 positions matching TRBD2. The ends lost 1 base at V and 2 bases at J; junction bases unmatched: 3. Germline V CDR1 and CDR2: SGHNT, YYREEE (reference sequence). The CDR3 totals 15 residues. CDR3 bases: TGTGCCAGCAGCTTGCCTAGCGGGAGCACCTACGAGCAGTACTTC. Translating it yields CASSLPSGSTYEQYF. The complete variable domain, with remaining parts taken from reference TRBV5-4 and TRBJ2-7, reads ETGVTQSPTHLIKTRGQQVTLRCSSQSGHNTVSWYQQALGQGPQFIFQYYREEENGRGNFPPRFSGLQFPNYSSELNVNALELDDSALYLCASSLPSGSTYEQYFGPGTRLTVT.

This chain uses TRBV6-1 with TRBJ1-2; D unresolved. This CDR3 is 13 amino acids long. Trimming took off 1 base at V and 7 bases at J, with 10 bases between the two ends. CDR1 and CDR2 from the germline V gene are MNHNS and SASEGT. CDR3 in amino acids: CASSEVVGSGYTF. The CDR3 DNA reads TGTGCCAGCAGTGAAGTGGTAGGGTCTGGCTACACCTTC.

V gene TRBV4-1 combines with J gene TRBJ1-1; D gene unclear. The CDR3 sequence is 13 residues long. Trimming took off 1 base at V and 4 bases at J, with 7 bases between the two ends. Germline assignment: CDR1 MGHRA and CDR2 YSYEKL. As DNA, the CDR3 is TGCGCCAGCAGCCAAGCAGAGGGCACTGAAGCTTTCTTT. Its translation is CASSQAEGTEAFF.

This CDR3 is CASSQGRWGGSYEQYF. In DNA form, the CDR3 reads TGTGCCAGCAGCCAAGGCCGCTGGGGGGGGTCGTACGAGCAGTACTTC. The chain uses TRBV3-1 (or the pseudogene TRBV3-2) and TRBJ2-7; 7 nucleotides agree with TRBD2. J lost 4 bases, V lost 1 base, and 10 bases had no gene match. CDR1 and CDR2 from the germline V gene are LGHDT and YNNKEL (reference sequence). This CDR3 has 16 amino acids.

V is TRBV7-9 and J is TRBJ1-4; D might be TRBD1 (6 bases). The V end was cut by 1 base, the J end by 7 bases, with 13 bases between. CDR1 is SEHNR and CDR2 is FQNEAQ in the germline V gene (reference sequence). This CDR3 is built from 15 residues. The chain's CDR3 is CASSLEAGGPEKLFF. The DNA of the CDR3 is TGTGCCAGCAGCTTAGAGGCCGGGGGCCCTGAAAAACTGTTTTTT.

The chain couples TRBV29-1 to TRBJ2-7, with a possible D match to TRBD2 (6 bases). The ends were cut back, 8 bases at V and 4 bases at J, with 18 bases in the middle. Germline CDR1 is SQVTM and CDR2 is ANQGSEA. CDR3 length: 13 amino acids. The CDR3 loop reads CSTRGTQQYEQYF. CDR3 DNA sequence: TGCAGCACCCGGGGGACGCAGCAGTACGAGCAGTACTTC.

CDR3 protein: CASSLGGKTDTQYF. CDR3 nucleotides: TGCGCCAGCAGCTTGGGCGGGAAAACAGATACGCAGTATTTT. The chain has TRBV5-1 and TRBJ2-3; possibly TRBD2 for D (6 bases). Deletions cut 0 bases from V and 3 bases from J, with 8 bases between. The CDR3 totals 14 residues. Germline CDR1 and CDR2: SGHRS and YFSETQ.

This sequence joins TRBV5-5 and TRBJ2-1; 11 bases are shared with TRBD2. Per germline, CDR1 SGHKS and CDR2 YYEKEE (reference sequence). Trimming removed 2 bases from V and 6 bases from J; junction bases left unmatched: 10. The CDR3 totals 17 residues. For the CDR3, the DNA is TGTGCCAGCAGCTTCCCACTAACTAGCGGGAGAGGCAATGAGCAGTTCTTC. Its translation: CASSFPLTSGRGNEQFF.

The rearrangement links TRBV11-2 to TRBJ2-1; 9 bases are shared with TRBD1. The CDR3 loop spans 16 amino acids. Trimming at V came to 5 bases and at J to 6 bases, leaving 11 bases not matched to a gene. Germline values: CDR1 SGHAT, CDR2 FQNNGV. CDR3 residues: CASSKDRDRVSNEQFF. The DNA for the CDR3 is TGTGCCAGCAGCAAAGACCGGGACAGGGTGTCCAATGAGCAGTTCTTC. The entire variable domain, with the rest obtained from reference TRBV11-2 and TRBJ2-1, is as follows: EAGVAQSPRYKIIEKRQSVAFWCNPISGHATLYWYQQILGQGPKLLIQFQNNGVVDDSQLPKDRFSAERLKGVDSTLKIQPAKLEDSAVYLCASSKDRDRVSNEQFFGPGTRLTVL.

V and J are TRBV5-1 and TRBJ1-6; D is perhaps TRBD1 (6 bases). This CDR3 contains 14 residues. V lost 0 bases and J lost 13, with 14 bases in between. In germline, CDR1 is SGHRS, CDR2 YFSETQ. CDR3 in amino acids: CASSLGQVDGPLHF. CDR3 DNA sequence: TGCGCCAGCAGCTTGGGACAGGTGGACGGGCCCCTCCACTTT.

On this clone itself: Other DNA sequences of this sample code for an identical CDR3. CDR3: CASSPGTSGYNEQFF. The CDR3 DNA is TGTGCCAGCTCACCTGGGACTAGCGGTTACAATGAGCAGTTCTTC. The rearrangement uses TRBV18 and TRBJ2-1; TRBD2 aligns across 11 bases. The CDR3 extends over 15 amino acids. Germline CDR1 reads KGHSH; CDR2 reads LQKENI. V lost 3 bases to trimming and J lost 4 bases; unmatched junction nucleotides: 2.

The V call is TRBV10-3, the J call TRBJ2-1; D is possibly TRBD2 (7 bases). CDR3 length: 14 amino acids. Germline CDR1 and CDR2: ENHRY and SYGVKD. The V end was cut by 5 bases, the J end by 8 bases, with 16 bases between. As DNA, the CDR3 is TGTGCCATCAGTCGGAGGGGGGGCTGGGATGAGCAGTTCTTC. Translation gives CAISRRGGWDEQFF.

The chain employs TRBV11-2 and TRBJ1-2; D possibly corresponds to TRBD1 (5 bases). Trimming removed 7 bases at V and 0 bases at J, with 15 bases between. Germline CDR1 and CDR2: SGHAT and FQNNGV. The CDR3 totals 15 residues. The CDR3 sequence is CASTWYEGPNYGYTF. The CDR3 DNA sequence: TGTGCCAGCACATGGTATGAGGGGCCTAACTATGGCTACACCTTC.

The V call is TRBV18, the J call TRBJ1-4, with a weak D call TRBD1 (5 bases). The length of the CDR3 is 14 residues. Between the trimmed V and J ends, which lost 6 bases and 5 bases, there was a span of 13 bases. Germline V gives CDR1 KGHSH, CDR2 LQKENI. The DNA of the CDR3 is TGTGCCAGCTCCCCTCGGGACGGGAATGAAAAACTGTTTTTT. This gives the protein CASSPRDGNEKLFF.

V is TRBV6-5 and J is TRBJ2-3, with TRBD2 matching over 10 bases. Germline trimming cut 5 bases from V and 1 base from J; bases unmatched to any gene: 3. Germline CDR1 reads MNHEY; CDR2 reads SVGAGI. CDR3 length: 15 residues. The CDR3 nucleotides are TGTGCCAGCAGTCGTAGCGGGGGGCGCACAGATACGCAGTATTTT. It specifies CASSRSGGRTDTQYF.

The chain is built from TRBV15 and TRBJ2-5; 9 bases are shared with TRBD2. The CDR3 has 15 amino acids. V shed 5 bases, J shed 4 bases, and the junction held 8 bases outside the gene matches. Germline-derived CDR1 and CDR2 are LNHNV and YYDKDF (reference sequence). Written as DNA, the CDR3 is TGTGCCACCAGCCCCTTGCGGGAGGGAACAGAGACCCAGTACTTC. It specifies CATSPLREGTETQYF.

The rearrangement uses TRBV6-5 and TRBJ2-7; D is perhaps TRBD1 or TRBD2 (5 bases each). V gave up 2 bases and J gave up 1 base, with 9 bases separating them. This CDR3 is built from 14 residues. Germline CDR1 reads MNHEY; CDR2 reads SVGAGI. The CDR3, as DNA: TGTGCCAGCAGTTACCGGGGCAGTTCCTACGAGCAGTACTTC. Translated, it gives CASSYRGSSYEQYF.